These 21 T cell receptor beta chains came from one sample sequenced in a study of shared clonotypes between healthy human individuals. Data came from immunoSEQ multiplex PCR; TCRdb stores just in-frame clones and leaves some out. The profile shows about 980,000 clones, approximately 76% of them singletons. Sequenced sample: memory CD4+ T cells sorted from blood. Regarding subset: CD45RA-negative fraction. These receptors came from a man aged 18-30 years in good health.

The chain is built from TRBV7-2 and TRBJ1-5; no definite D call. Germline-derived CDR1 and CDR2 are SGHTA and FQGNSA. The ends were cut back, 1 base at V and 7 bases at J, with 5 bases in the middle. CDR3 length: 12 amino acids. Written as DNA, the CDR3 is TGTGCCAGCAGCTTAGAGTGGCAGCCCCAGCATTTT. Translation gives CASSLEWQPQHF.

Written as DNA, the CDR3 is TGTGCCAGCAGTGAATGGGGTGGGACAGGGAGGACCGGGGAGCTGTTTTTT. Amino acids: CASSEWGGTGRTGELFF. V is TRBV25-1 and J is TRBJ2-2, with 9 bases that match TRBD1. The CDR3 covers 17 residues. J was trimmed by 5 bases and V by 1 base; bases with no gene match: 8. From germline, CDR1 is MGHDK and CDR2 SYGVNS.

This chain joins TRBV30 and TRBJ1-5; perhaps TRBD1 as D (6 bases). Trimming took off 2 bases at V and 9 bases at J, with 17 bases between the two ends. This CDR3 region has 14 residues. In germline, CDR1 is GTSNPN, CDR2 SVGIG (reference sequence). This CDR3 is CAWSPQGGPSPQHF. The CDR3 region has the DNA TGTGCCTGGAGTCCCCAAGGGGGTCCCTCGCCCCAGCATTTT.

This clone was found a few times. The V gene is TRBV30, the J gene TRBJ1-1; a weak D match, TRBD1 (6 bases). Germline V lookup: CDR1 GTSNPN, CDR2 SVGIG (reference sequence). This CDR3 contains 14 residues. The V and J ends lost 3 bases and 4 bases respectively, with 15 bases between them. CDR3 coding DNA: TGTGCCTGGAGAGCACAGGGTAGGGTCACTGAAGCTTTCTTT. It encodes CAWRAQGRVTEAFF. Full variable domain (rest looked up from reference TRBV30 and TRBJ1-1): SQTIHQWPATLVQPVGSPLSLECTVEGTSNPNLYWYRQAAGRGLQLLFYSVGIGQISSEVPQNLSASRPQDRQFILSSKKLLLSDSGFYLCAWRAQGRVTEAFFGQGTRLTVV.

This clone was seen only once. The sample holds other DNA sequences that translate to the same CDR3. The rearrangement uses TRBV2 and TRBJ2-5; D gene ambiguous. Germline loops: CDR1 SNHLY, CDR2 FYNNEI. Trimming removed 9 bases at V and 5 bases at J, with 7 bases between. This CDR3 is built from 10 residues. This CDR3 is CASSGETQYF. In DNA, the CDR3 is TGTGCCAGTTCCGGGGAGACCCAGTACTTC.

This clone was detected a few times. The chain joins TRBV9 to TRBJ1-5; 12 bases match TRBD1. The CDR3 totals 15 residues. After removal of 3 bases from V and 7 bases from J, the junction contained 5 bases not matched to a gene. Germline V CDR1 and CDR2: SGDLS, YYNGEE. The CDR3 coding sequence is TGTGCCAGCAGCGAGGGACAGGGGGCGAAGCAGCCCCAGCATTTT. Translating gives CASSEGQGAKQPQHF.

CDR3 residues: CASSEGADTGWALHF. In DNA form, the CDR3 reads TGTGCCAGCAGCGAGGGGGCAGATACAGGGTGGGCCCTCCACTTT. The chain joins TRBV9 to TRBJ1-6, with 7 bases matching TRBD1. The junction had 14 bases not matched to a gene; V was cut back by 3 bases and J by 14 bases. The CDR3 loop spans 15 amino acids. Germline values: CDR1 SGDLS, CDR2 YYNGEE.

The V and J genes are TRBV6-4 and TRBJ1-6, with 8 bases aligning to TRBD1. Germline CDR1 reads MRHNA; CDR2 reads SNTAGT. V shed 0 bases and J 9 bases; nucleotides not matched to a gene: 10. The CDR3 consists of 17 residues. The CDR3 DNA sequence: TGTGCCAGCAGTGACTCACCATCCAGGGGGCGATGTTCACCCCTCCACTTT. Translating it yields CASSDSPSRGRCSPLHF.

In this sample, this clone turned up once. The V and J genes are TRBV6-5 and TRBJ1-5; 9 positions agree with TRBD1. The CDR3 runs 13 residues. Germline V gene sequence: CDR1 MNHEY, CDR2 SVGAGI. Trimming took 6 bases from V and 5 from J; bases not matched to a gene: 2. The chain's CDR3 is CASSWDRDQPQHF. The CDR3 DNA follows: TGTGCCAGCAGCTGGGACAGGGATCAGCCCCAGCATTTT.

V and J are TRBV14 and TRBJ2-2, with D tentatively TRBD1 (6 bases). The CDR3 sequence is 17 residues long. The germline V gene encodes CDR1 SGHDN and CDR2 FVKESK. Trimming cost V 0 bases and J 0 bases, with 11 bases left between them. The CDR3: CASSQDQGTPNTGELFF. The CDR3, as DNA: TGTGCCAGCAGCCAAGATCAGGGGACACCGAACACCGGGGAGCTGTTTTTT.

This chain connects TRBV4-1 to TRBJ2-5; TRBD2 agrees at 10 bases. V gave up 0 bases and J gave up 5 bases; unmatched junction bases: 6. Germline CDR1 MGHRA, CDR2 YSYEKL. The CDR3 spans 16 residues. The CDR3 here is CASSQEGLAGAETQYF. DNA for the CDR3: TGCGCCAGCAGCCAAGAAGGGCTAGCGGGGGCGGAGACCCAGTACTTC.

The V gene is TRBV19, the J gene TRBJ1-1; TRBD1 matches 7 bases. Trimming cost V 0 bases and J 4 bases; bases outside gene matches: 5. Germline V lookup: CDR1 LNHDA, CDR2 SQIVND (reference sequence). The CDR3 spans 15 residues. The CDR3 DNA follows: TGTGCCAGTAGTATAGACCCGACAGGGTTCACTGAAGCTTTCTTT. It yields the protein CASSIDPTGFTEAFF.

To note about this clone: The same CDR3 is also encoded by other DNA sequences in this sample. This chain uses TRBV9 with TRBJ1-5; D remains ambiguous. CDR1 SGDLS and CDR2 YYNGEE come from the germline V gene. This CDR3 region has 13 residues. Trimming cost V 2 bases and J 1 base, with 4 bases left between them. The DNA of the CDR3 is TGTGCCAGCAGCGTCGGGAGCAATCAGCCCCAGCATTTT. This gives the protein CASSVGSNQPQHF.

This clone turned up a few times. V usage is TRBV19 and J usage is TRBJ1-2; no firm D call. The CDR3 consists of 13 residues. Per germline, CDR1 LNHDA and CDR2 SQIVND (reference sequence). V lost 7 bases and J 7 bases, leaving 16 bases between the germline ends. The CDR3 region has the DNA TGTGCCAGTACCACATTGGAGGGCGGTGGCTACACCTTC. It translates to CASTTLEGGGYTF.

This sequence joins TRBV9 and TRBJ2-1, with TRBD2 matching 7 bases. This CDR3 is 14 amino acids long. Looked up from germline, CDR1 is SGDLS and CDR2 is YYNGEE. J was trimmed by 6 bases and V by 0 bases; bases with no gene match: 3. The CDR3 DNA reads as TGTGCCAGCAGCGTAGACCCTAGCGGCAATGAGCAGTTCTTC. Translation: CASSVDPSGNEQFF. Full variable domain (remainder filled in from reference TRBV9 and TRBJ2-1): DSGVTQTPKHLITATGQRVTLRCSPRSGDLSVYWYQQSLDQGLQFLIQYYNGEERAKGNILERFSAQQFPDLHSELNLSSLELGDSALYFCASSVDPSGNEQFFGPGTRLTVL.

This clone was counted only a few times. The chain joins TRBV11-3 to TRBJ2-1; D unclear. In germline, CDR1 is SGHNT, CDR2 YENEEA. V was shortened by 5 bases and J by 8 bases, with 10 bases between the two germline ends. The CDR3 consists of 12 residues. In nucleotides, the CDR3 is TGTGCCAGCAGCCTCACTGGGGATGAGCAGTTCTTC. It yields the protein CASSLTGDEQFF.

The CDR3 spells CASSEIGGGYEQYF. CDR3 bases: TGTGCCAGCAGTGAAATAGGGGGCGGTTACGAGCAGTACTTC. This rearrangement joins TRBV6-1 to TRBJ2-7; 7 bases agree with TRBD1. Unmatched junction bases numbered 5, after V lost 2 bases and J lost 4 bases. CDR1 and CDR2 (germline): MNHNS, SASEGT. The CDR3 consists of 14 residues.

A remark on this clone: This CDR3 is also generated by other DNA sequences in the sample. The rearrangement joins TRBV5-1 to TRBJ2-7; no clear D gene. V lost 2 bases and J lost 3, with 9 bases in between. CDR3 length: 13 residues. Germline V lookup: CDR1 SGHRS, CDR2 YFSETQ. In DNA, the CDR3 is TGCGCCAGCAGCTTCGGTGCAAGCTACGAGCAGTACTTC. Translating gives CASSFGASYEQYF.

This sequence joins TRBV30 and TRBJ2-3, with D hard to call. The V gene lost 4 bases and the J gene lost 10 bases, with 18 bases spanning the gap. Germline CDR1 is GTSNPN and CDR2 is SVGIG (reference sequence). CDR3 length: 13 residues. The CDR3 reads CAWNGEVGPSQYF. The CDR3 DNA reads TGTGCCTGGAACGGTGAGGTGGGCCCGTCGCAGTATTTT.

This clone has at least ten counts. V usage is TRBV2 and J usage is TRBJ1-5; 9 bases agree with TRBD1. There are 17 residues in the CDR3. Germline loops: CDR1 SNHLY, CDR2 FYNNEI. Trimming took 1 base from V and 2 from J; bases not matched to a gene: 6. CDR3 bases: TGTGCCAGCAGTGAAGAGGGGACAGGGATCGGCAATCAGCCCCAGCATTTT. Residues: CASSEEGTGIGNQPQHF.

This clone was picked up a small number of times. The chain uses TRBV28 and TRBJ1-4; D not resolved. This CDR3 region has 14 residues. Germline CDR1 is MDHEN and CDR2 is SYDVKM. V lost 4 bases and J 3 bases, leaving 9 bases between the germline ends. The CDR3 protein is CASSWAAANEKLFF. The CDR3 DNA is TGTGCCAGCAGTTGGGCGGCAGCTAATGAAAAACTGTTTTTT.